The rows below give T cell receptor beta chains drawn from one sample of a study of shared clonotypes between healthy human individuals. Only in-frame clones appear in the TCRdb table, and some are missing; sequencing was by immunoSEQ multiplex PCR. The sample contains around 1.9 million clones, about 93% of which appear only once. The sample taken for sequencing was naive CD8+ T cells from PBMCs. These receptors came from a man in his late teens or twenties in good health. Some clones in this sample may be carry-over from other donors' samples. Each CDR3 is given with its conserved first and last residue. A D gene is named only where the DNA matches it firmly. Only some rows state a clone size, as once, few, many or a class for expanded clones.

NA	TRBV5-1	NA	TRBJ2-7	CASSLSTALSGNEQYF	TGCGCCAGCAGCTTAAGCACAGCCCTGTCCGGGAACGAGCAGTACTTC
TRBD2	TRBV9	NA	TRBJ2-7	CASSVASGSSDEQYF	TGTGCCAGCAGCGTAGCGAGCGGGAGTTCCGACGAGCAGTACTTC
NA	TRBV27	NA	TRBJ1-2	CASSGQGGANYGYTF	TGTGCCAGCAGTGGTCAGGGTGGAGCTAACTATGGCTACACCTTC
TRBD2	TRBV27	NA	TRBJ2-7	CASSWAGALYEQYF	TGTGCCAGCAGTTGGGCGGGAGCCCTCTACGAGCAGTACTTC
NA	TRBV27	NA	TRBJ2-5	CASSSRTEETQYF	TGTGCCAGCAGTTCCCGGACAGAGGAGACCCAGTACTTC
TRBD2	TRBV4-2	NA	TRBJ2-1	CASSQGLAGFSYNEQFF	TGTGCCAGCAGCCAGGGACTAGCGGGATTCTCCTACAATGAGCAGTTCTTC
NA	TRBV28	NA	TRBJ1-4	CASSLISGRNEKLFF	TGTGCCAGCAGTTTAATTTCTGGACGTAATGAAAAACTGTTTTTT
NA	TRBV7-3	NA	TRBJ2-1	CASSFLRRGRHNEQFF	TGTGCCAGCAGCTTTTTACGGCGGGGTAGACACAATGAGCAGTTCTTC
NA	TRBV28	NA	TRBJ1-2	CASSPDRGGYTF	TGTGCCAGCAGCCCGGACAGAGGCGGCTACACCTTC
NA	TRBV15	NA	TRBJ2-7	CATSTLPLNKGGPSYEQYF	TGTGCCACCAGCACCTTACCCCTTAACAAGGGCGGCCCCTCCTACGAGCAGTACTTC
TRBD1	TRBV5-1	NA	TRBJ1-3	CASSSEGALGNTIYF	TGCGCCAGCAGCAGTGAGGGGGCGCTCGGAAACACCATATATTTT
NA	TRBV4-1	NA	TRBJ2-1	CASSQTLGLAPLEQFF	TGCGCCAGCAGCCAAACGTTGGGCCTAGCGCCCCTCGAGCAGTTCTTC
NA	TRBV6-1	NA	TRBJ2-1	CASSGSRGNEQFF	TGTGCCAGCAGTGGCTCCAGGGGCAATGAGCAGTTCTTC
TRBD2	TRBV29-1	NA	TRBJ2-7	CSGGTSGYEQYF	TGCAGCGGAGGGACTAGCGGCTACGAGCAGTACTTC
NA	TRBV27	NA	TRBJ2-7	CASRGLHYEQYF	TGTGCCAGCAGGGGCCTCCACTACGAGCAGTACTTC
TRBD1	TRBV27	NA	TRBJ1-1	CASGQDGTEAFF	TGTGCCAGCGGACAGGACGGTACTGAAGCTTTCTTT
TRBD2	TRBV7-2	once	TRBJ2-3	CASSLEASGGTDTQYF	TGTGCCAGCAGCTTAGAGGCTAGCGGGGGCACAGATACGCAGTATTTT
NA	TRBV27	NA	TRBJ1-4	CASRPQGASALGEKLFF	TGTGCCAGCAGGCCCCAGGGCGCATCGGCATTAGGTGAAAAACTGTTTTTT
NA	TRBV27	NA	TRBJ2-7	CASSLSVADYEQYF	TGTGCCAGCAGTTTATCGGTGGCCGACTACGAGCAGTACTTC
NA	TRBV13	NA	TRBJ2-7	CASSRGPSENRYEQYF	TGTGCCAGCAGCAGGGGCCCTAGCGAGAACCGCTACGAGCAGTACTTC
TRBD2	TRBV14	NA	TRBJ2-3	CASSQRDYTDTQYF	TGTGCCAGCAGCCAAAGGGACTACACAGATACGCAGTATTTT
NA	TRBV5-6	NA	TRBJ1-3	CASSLVGGGNTIYF	TGTGCCAGCAGCTTGGTGGGCGGCGGAAACACCATATATTTT
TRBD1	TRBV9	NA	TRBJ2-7	CASSADRGLSYEQYF	TGTGCCAGCAGCGCAGACAGGGGGCTCTCCTACGAGCAGTACTTC
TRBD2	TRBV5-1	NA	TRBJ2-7	CASSLTSVYEQYF	TGCGCCAGCAGCTTGACTAGCGTCTACGAGCAGTACTTC
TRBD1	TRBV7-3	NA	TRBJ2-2	CASTPTGGTAPTGELFF	TGTGCCAGCACTCCCACAGGGGGGACAGCGCCAACCGGGGAGCTGTTTTTT
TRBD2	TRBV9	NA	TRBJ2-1	CASSDLRGDNEQFF	TGTGCCAGCAGCGACCTCCGGGGGGACAATGAGCAGTTCTTC
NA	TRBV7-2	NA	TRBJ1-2	CASSLALIAADPYGYTF	TGTGCCAGCAGCTTAGCCTTAATTGCCGCGGACCCCTATGGCTACACCTTC
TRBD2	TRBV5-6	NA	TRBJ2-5	CASSLAGSETSGWPNYF	TGTGCCAGCAGCTTGGCCGGGTCAGAGACTAGCGGGTGGCCCAATTACTTC
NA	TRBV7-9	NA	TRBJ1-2	CASSPVGRNYGYTF	TGTGCCAGCAGCCCGGTGGGACGGAACTATGGCTACACCTTC
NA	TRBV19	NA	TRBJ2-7	CASSIDGAYSVVEQYF	TGTGCCAGTAGTATAGATGGGGCGTACAGTGTGGTCGAGCAGTACTTC
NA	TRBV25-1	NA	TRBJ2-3	CASSEGGFTDTQYF	TGTGCCAGCAGTGAAGGGGGCTTCACAGATACGCAGTATTTT
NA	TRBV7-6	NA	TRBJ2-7	CASKLLGNPSYEQYF	TGTGCCAGCAAGCTTCTCGGGAACCCCTCCTACGAGCAGTACTTC
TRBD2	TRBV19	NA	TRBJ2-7	CASSLAGTSIHEQYF	TGTGCCAGTAGTTTAGCCGGGACTAGCATCCACGAGCAGTACTTC
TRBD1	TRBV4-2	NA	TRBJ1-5	CASSIGQGENQPQHF	TGTGCCAGCAGCATAGGACAGGGCGAGAATCAGCCCCAGCATTTT
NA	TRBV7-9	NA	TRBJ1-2	CASTANYGYTF	TGTGCCAGCACGGCTAACTATGGCTACACCTTC
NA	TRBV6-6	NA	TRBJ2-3	CASSYLGDTQYF	TGTGCCAGCAGTTACTTAGGAGATACGCAGTATTTT
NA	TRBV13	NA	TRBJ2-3	CASSSPGRVDTQYF	TGTGCCAGCAGCTCCCCCGGAAGGGTGGATACGCAGTATTTT
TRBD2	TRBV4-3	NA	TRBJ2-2	CASSPRLAGGPSTGELFF	TGCGCCAGCAGCCCGAGGCTAGCGGGAGGGCCGAGCACCGGGGAGCTGTTTTTT
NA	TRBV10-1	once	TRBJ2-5	CASSSTGKGETQYF	TGCGCCAGCAGCTCAACAGGGAAGGGGGAGACCCAGTACTTC
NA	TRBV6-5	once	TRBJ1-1	CASSYSKLGTEAFF	TGTGCCAGCAGTTACTCGAAATTGGGCACTGAAGCTTTCTTT
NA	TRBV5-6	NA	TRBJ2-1	CASSLWTSYNEQFF	TGTGCCAGCAGCTTGTGGACTTCTTACAATGAGCAGTTCTTC
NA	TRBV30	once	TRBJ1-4	CAWEGTSEKLFF	TGTGCCTGGGAAGGGACATCTGAAAAACTGTTTTTT
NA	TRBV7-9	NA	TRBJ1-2	CASSLLGWDRLYGYTF	TGTGCCAGCAGCTTACTCGGATGGGACCGTCTCTATGGCTACACCTTC
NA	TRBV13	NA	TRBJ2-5	CASSFGETQYF	TGTGCCAGCAGCTTTGGAGAGACCCAGTACTTC
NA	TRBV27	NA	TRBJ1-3	CASSPRGVGNTIYF	TGTGCCAGCAGCCCGAGGGGGGTTGGAAACACCATATATTTT
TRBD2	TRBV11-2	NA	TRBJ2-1	CASSSRTSGNYNEQFF	TGTGCCAGCAGCTCACGGACTAGCGGGAATTACAATGAGCAGTTCTTC
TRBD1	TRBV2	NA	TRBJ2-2	CASEGAAGELFF	TGTGCCAGCGAGGGGGCAGCCGGGGAGCTGTTTTTT
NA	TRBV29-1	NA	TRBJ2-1	CSVVMANEQFF	TGCAGCGTCGTGATGGCGAATGAGCAGTTCTTC
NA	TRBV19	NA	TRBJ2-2	CASSTGLTRTGELFF	TGTGCCAGTAGTACAGGCCTGACTCGCACCGGGGAGCTGTTTTTT
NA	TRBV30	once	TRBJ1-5	CAWNEGDSNQPQHF	TGTGCCTGGAATGAGGGTGATAGCAATCAGCCCCAGCATTTT
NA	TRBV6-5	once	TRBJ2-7	CASSYSVGLRSYEQYF	TGTGCCAGCAGTTACTCGGTTGGGCTACGTTCCTACGAGCAGTACTTC
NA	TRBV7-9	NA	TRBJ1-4	CASSFEATNEKLFF	TGTGCCAGCAGCTTTGAAGCAACTAATGAAAAACTGTTTTTT
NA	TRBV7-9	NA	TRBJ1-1	CASSSWGAGRTEAFF	TGTGCCAGCAGCTCATGGGGGGCCGGGCGCACTGAAGCTTTCTTT
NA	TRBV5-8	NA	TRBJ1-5	CASSLLGSNQPQHF	TGTGCCAGCAGCTTGCTGGGGAGCAATCAGCCCCAGCATTTT
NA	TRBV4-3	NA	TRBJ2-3	CASSQESLAERTDTQYF	TGCGCCAGCAGCCAAGAGAGCCTAGCAGAACGGACAGATACGCAGTATTTT
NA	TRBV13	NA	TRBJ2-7	CASSLRGQFGEQYF	TGTGCCAGCAGCTTGCGGGGACAGTTCGGCGAGCAGTACTTC
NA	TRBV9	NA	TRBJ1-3	CASSAHILGGNTIYF	TGTGCCAGCAGCGCCCACATACTAGGTGGAAACACCATATATTTT